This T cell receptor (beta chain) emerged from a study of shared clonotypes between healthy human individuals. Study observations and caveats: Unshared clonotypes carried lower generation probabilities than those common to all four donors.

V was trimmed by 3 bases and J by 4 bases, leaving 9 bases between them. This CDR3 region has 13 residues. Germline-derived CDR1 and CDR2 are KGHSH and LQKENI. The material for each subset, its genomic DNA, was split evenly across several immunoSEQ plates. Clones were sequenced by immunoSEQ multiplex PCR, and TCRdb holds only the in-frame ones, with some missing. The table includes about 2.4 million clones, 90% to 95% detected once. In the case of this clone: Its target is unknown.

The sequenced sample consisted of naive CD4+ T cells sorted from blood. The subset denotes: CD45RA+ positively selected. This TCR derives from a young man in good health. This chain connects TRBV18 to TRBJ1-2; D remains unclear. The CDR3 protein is CASSPKTGYGYTF. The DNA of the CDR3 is TGTGCCAGCTCACCCAAAACCGGCTATGGCTACACCTTC.